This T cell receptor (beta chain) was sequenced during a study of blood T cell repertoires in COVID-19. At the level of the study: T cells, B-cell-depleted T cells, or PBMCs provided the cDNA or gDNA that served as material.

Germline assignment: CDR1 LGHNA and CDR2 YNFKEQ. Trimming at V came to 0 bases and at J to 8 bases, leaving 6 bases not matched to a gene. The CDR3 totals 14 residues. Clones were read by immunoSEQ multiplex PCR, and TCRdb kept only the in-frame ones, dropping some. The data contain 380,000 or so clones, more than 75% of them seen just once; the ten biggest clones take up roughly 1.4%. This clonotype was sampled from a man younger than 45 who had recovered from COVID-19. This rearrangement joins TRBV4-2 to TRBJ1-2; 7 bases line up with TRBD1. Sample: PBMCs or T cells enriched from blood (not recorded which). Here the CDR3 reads CASSQDLGGYGYTF. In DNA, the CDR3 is TGTGCCAGCAGCCAAGATCTAGGGGGCTACGGCTACACCTTC.